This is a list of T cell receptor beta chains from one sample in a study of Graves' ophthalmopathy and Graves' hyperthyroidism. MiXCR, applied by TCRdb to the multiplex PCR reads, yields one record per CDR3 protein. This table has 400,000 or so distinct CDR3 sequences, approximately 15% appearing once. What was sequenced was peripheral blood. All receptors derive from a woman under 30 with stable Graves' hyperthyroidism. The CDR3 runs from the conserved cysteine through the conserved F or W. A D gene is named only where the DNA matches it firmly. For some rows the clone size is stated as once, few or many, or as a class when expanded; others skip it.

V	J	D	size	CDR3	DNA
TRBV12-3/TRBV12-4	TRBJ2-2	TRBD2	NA	CASSFLRGAAGELFF	TGTGCCAGCAGTTTCTTGCGGGGGGCGGCCGGGGAGCTGTTTTTT
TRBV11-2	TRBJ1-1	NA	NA	CASSGGGDTEAFF	TGTGCCAGCAGTGGGGGGGGTGACACTGAAGCTTTCTTT
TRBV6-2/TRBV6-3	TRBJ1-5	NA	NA	CASSYGPGVQPQHF	TGTGCCAGCAGTTATGGGCCAGGGGTTCAGCCCCAGCATTTT
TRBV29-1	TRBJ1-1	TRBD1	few	CSVRGWTGGPTEAFF	TGCAGCGTTAGGGGGTGGACAGGGGGCCCGACTGAAGCTTTCTTT
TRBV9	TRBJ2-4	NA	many	CASSFQGGDIQYF	TGTGCCAGCAGCTTCCAGGGGGGGGACATTCAGTACTTC
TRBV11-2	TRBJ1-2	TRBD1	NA	CASSPGTGRRSNYGYTF	TGTGCCAGCAGCCCTGGGACAGGGCGGAGGTCTAACTATGGCTACACCTTC
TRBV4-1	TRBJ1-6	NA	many	CASSQARSPLHF	TGCGCCAGCAGCCAAGCTCGGTCACCCCTCCACTTT
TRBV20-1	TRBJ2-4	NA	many	CSARDPQTVAKNIQYF	TGCAGTGCTAGAGATCCCCAGACGGTAGCCAAAAACATTCAGTACTTC
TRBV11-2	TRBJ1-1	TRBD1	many	CASSLYRGRNTEAFF	TGTGCCAGCAGCTTGTACAGGGGGCGGAACACTGAAGCTTTCTTT
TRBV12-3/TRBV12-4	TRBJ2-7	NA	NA	CASSTRDTRSYEQYF	TGTGCCAGCAGCACGCGGGACACCCGCTCCTACGAGCAGTACTTC
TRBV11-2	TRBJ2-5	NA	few	CASSLDNIITQYF	TGTGCCAGCAGCTTAGATAATATAATAACCCAGTACTTC
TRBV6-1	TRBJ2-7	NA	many	CATGQRAYEQYF	TGTGCCACTGGACAGCGGGCGTACGAGCAGTACTTC
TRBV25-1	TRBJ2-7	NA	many	CASKLGNSYEQYF	TGTGCCAGCAAGCTAGGCAACTCCTACGAGCAGTACTTC
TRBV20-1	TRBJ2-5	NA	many	CSARPDPQETQYF	TGCAGTGCTAGACCTGACCCGCAAGAGACCCAGTACTTC
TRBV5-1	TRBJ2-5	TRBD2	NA	CASSSDPERGAQETQYF	TGCGCCAGCAGCTCGGATCCTGAGCGGGGGGCTCAAGAGACCCAGTACTTC